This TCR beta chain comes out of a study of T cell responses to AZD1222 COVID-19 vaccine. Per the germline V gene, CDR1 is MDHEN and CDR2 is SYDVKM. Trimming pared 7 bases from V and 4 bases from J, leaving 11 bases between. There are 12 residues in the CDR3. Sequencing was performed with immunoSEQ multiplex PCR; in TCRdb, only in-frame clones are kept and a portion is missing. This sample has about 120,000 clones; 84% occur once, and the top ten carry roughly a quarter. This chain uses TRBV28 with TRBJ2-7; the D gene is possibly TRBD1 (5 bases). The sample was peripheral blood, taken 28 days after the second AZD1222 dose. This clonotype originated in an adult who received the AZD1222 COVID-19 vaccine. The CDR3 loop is CASTVPGYEQYF. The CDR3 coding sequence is TGTGCCAGCACCGTTCCAGGGTACGAGCAGTACTTC.